This TCR beta chain was captured by sequencing in a study of early stage breast cancer tumors. Broader study findings: Blood repertoires resembled normal breast more than tumor. Most shared enriched TCRB sequences were commonly generated ones. Chain pairing and CD4, CD8 or FOXP3 expression were not captured.

Trimming took 4 bases from V and 1 from J, leaving 16 bases between them. CDR1 MGHRA and CDR2 YSYEKL come from the germline V gene. The CDR3 sequence is 16 residues long. This clone came up once. The antigen remains undetermined. Blood replicates held 0.5 ug DNA, tumor or normal breast approximately 1.5 ug, two each. Repertoires were generated with immunoSEQ multiplex PCR, while TCRdb's copy carries only in-frame clones and drops some. Of around 53,000 clones listed, 90% to 95% are singletons. The sequenced material came from blood. This receptor was taken from a person between 65 and 79 years old with breast cancer. The gene calls are TRBV4-1 and TRBJ1-1, with D perhaps matching TRBD1 (5 bases). CDR3: CASSRYNAGQNTEAFF. As DNA, the CDR3 is TGCGCCAGCAGCCGGTATAACGCAGGGCAGAACACTGAAGCTTTCTTT.